This T cell receptor (beta chain) was documented in a study of cytomegalovirus exposure and HLA in healthy donors. Germline trimming cut 3 bases from V and 4 bases from J; bases unmatched to any gene: 6. The germline CDR1 and CDR2 sequences are SGDLS and YYNGEE. The CDR3 is 14 amino acids. The PCR used 60 Vbeta and 13 Jbeta primers. The data were produced by immunoSEQ multiplex PCR, yet TCRdb's version contains in-frame clones alone and is incomplete. The sample contains approximately 140,000 clones, 79% of which appear only once. Study-wide points: A later analysis linked a missense variant in DCLRE1C to the trimming of TCR beta V and J genes. Most TCR sequences were uncommon, yet certain public TCRs appeared in many donors.

About this clone: Antigen specificity is unknown.

The sequencing sample was made of PBMCs. This sequence was found in a man aged 45-65 years in good health and CMV-seropositive. The J gene is TRBJ2-5, the V gene TRBV9, with 7 bases lining up with TRBD1. The CDR3 region is CASSAKTGTETQYF. The CDR3, as DNA: TGTGCCAGCAGCGCTAAGACAGGGACAGAGACCCAGTACTTC.